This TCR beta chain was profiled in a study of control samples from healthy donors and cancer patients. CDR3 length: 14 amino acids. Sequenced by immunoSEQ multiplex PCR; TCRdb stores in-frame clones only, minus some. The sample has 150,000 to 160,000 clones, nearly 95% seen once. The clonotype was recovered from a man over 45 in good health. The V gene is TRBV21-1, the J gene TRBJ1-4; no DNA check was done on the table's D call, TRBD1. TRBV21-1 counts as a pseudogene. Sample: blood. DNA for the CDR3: TGTGCCAGCAGCACGAGACTGACAGATGAAAAACTGTTTTTT. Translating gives CASSTRLTDEKLFF.